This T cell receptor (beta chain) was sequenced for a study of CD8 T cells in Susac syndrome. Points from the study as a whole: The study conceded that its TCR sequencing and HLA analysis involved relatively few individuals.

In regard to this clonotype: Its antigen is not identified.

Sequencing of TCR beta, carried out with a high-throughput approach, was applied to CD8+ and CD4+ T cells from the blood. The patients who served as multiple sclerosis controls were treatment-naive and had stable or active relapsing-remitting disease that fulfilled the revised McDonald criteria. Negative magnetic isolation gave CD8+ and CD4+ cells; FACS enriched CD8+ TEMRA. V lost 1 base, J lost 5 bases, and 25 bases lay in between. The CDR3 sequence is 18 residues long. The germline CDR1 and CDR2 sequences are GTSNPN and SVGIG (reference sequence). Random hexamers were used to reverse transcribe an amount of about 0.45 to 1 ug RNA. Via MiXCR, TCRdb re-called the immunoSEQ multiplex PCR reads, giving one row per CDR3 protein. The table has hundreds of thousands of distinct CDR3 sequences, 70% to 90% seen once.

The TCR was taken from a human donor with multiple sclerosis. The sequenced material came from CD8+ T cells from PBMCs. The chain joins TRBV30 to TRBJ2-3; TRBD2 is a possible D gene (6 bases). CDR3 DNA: TGTGCCTGGAGTGGTGATGTTTTGGTAAGGGAGGCACGAGATACGCAGTATTTT. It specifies CAWSGDVLVREARDTQYF.